What follows is one T cell receptor (beta chain) and its context. The germline V gene has CDR1 MNHEY and CDR2 SVGEGT. Trimming removed 7 bases from V and 6 bases from J; junction bases left unmatched: 12. This CDR3 has 14 amino acids. Reverse transcription of about 0.5 to 1 ug RNA used random hexamers. In TCRdb, the immunoSEQ multiplex PCR reads were re-called with MiXCR into one record per CDR3 protein. Of around 150,000 distinct CDR3 sequences listed, 90% to 95% are singletons. The authors negatively isolated CD8+ and CD4+ T cells and FACS-enriched TEMRA cells. The data belong to a study of CD8 T cells in Susac syndrome.

The clonotype was recovered from a human donor in good health. The chain combines TRBV6-2 or TRBV6-3 with TRBJ2-7; 7 bases match TRBD1. The sequencing sample was made of CD4+ T cells from PBMCs. The CDR3 here is CASNQGELRAEQYF. For the CDR3, the DNA is TGTGCCAGCAATCAGGGGGAGTTACGGGCCGAGCAGTACTTC.